The source of this T cell receptor beta chain is a study of OX40 agonist ivuxolimab in advanced cancers. Overall study context: Patients achieving partial responses numbered three: one hepatocellular carcinoma case and two cutaneous melanoma cases.

Measured with immunoSEQ multiplex PCR; TCRdb has only the in-frame clones, and not every one. This sample has roughly 65,000 clones; about 86% occur once, and the top ten carry 0.86%. V lost 7 bases and J 8 bases, leaving 11 bases between the germline ends. Germline CDR1 is MDHEN and CDR2 is SYDVKM. There are 12 residues in the CDR3. The material was CD4+ or CD8+ T cells sorted from blood, obtained in a trial of the OX40 agonist ivuxolimab. This TCR came from an adult with an advanced solid tumor such as melanoma, head and neck, liver or kidney cancer. The V gene is TRBV28, the J gene TRBJ1-4; D call uncertain. The CDR3 spells CASTPNFEKLFF. In DNA, the CDR3 is TGTGCCAGCACCCCTAATTTCGAAAAACTGTTTTTT.